The 28 T cell receptor beta chains listed next were all sequenced from one sample in a study of T cells in Graves' hyperthyroidism and ophthalmopathy. Amplification yielded TCR beta CDR3 regions, with RNA transcripts as the source. Carried out on the TCR CDR3, a first-round RT-PCR used the HTBI primer set. Using its own MiXCR run on the multiplex PCR reads, TCRdb lists one record per CDR3 protein. The data hold hundreds of thousands of distinct CDR3 sequences, with 20% to 25% observed a single time. The sample consisted of blood. These TCRs come from a man in his forties with Graves' hyperthyroidism that later progressed to Graves' ophthalmopathy.

At least ten counts were recorded for this clonotype. This chain connects TRBV12-3 or TRBV12-4 to TRBJ1-5; D not resolved. This CDR3 is built from 18 residues. V lost 6 bases and J 4 bases, leaving 25 bases between the germline ends. CDR3 loop: CASSVHPYWLSTNQPQHF. In DNA, the CDR3 is TGTGCCAGCAGCGTCCACCCGTATTGGCTATCGACAAATCAGCCCCAGCATTTT.

This clonotype was picked up many times. The V and J genes are TRBV7-2 and TRBJ2-2; TRBD2 is a possible D gene (6 bases). The CDR3 consists of 14 residues. Trimming left V 4 bases short and J 3 bases short, with 9 bases between. Germline CDR1 reads SGHTA; CDR2 reads FQGNSA. CDR3 coding DNA: TGTGCCAGCAGCTCGGACTACTACACCGGGGAGCTGTTTTTT. It translates to CASSSDYYTGELFF.

The sample holds many counts of this clonotype. This chain connects TRBV4-2 to TRBJ2-5; weak D call: TRBD2 (6 bases). This CDR3 comprises 19 residues. Germline V lookup: CDR1 LGHNA, CDR2 YNFKEQ. Between the trimmed V and J ends, which lost 0 bases and 4 bases, there was a span of 24 bases. CDR3 sequence (DNA): TGTGCCAGCAGCCAAGATGGACTAAAGGGCGGGACTGCGAGAGAGACCCAGTACTTC. Translation gives CASSQDGLKGGTARETQYF.

V and J are TRBV7-9 and TRBJ2-5; no clear D. Germline CDR1 and CDR2: SEHNR and FQNEAQ (reference sequence). The V gene lost 5 bases and the J gene lost 5 bases, with 18 bases spanning the gap. This CDR3 contains 15 residues. The CDR3 here is CASSHLGVLGETQYF. The CDR3 DNA is TGTGCCAGCAGCCATCTTGGAGTGCTGGGGGAGACCCAGTACTTC.

This clonotype was counted many times. This chain connects TRBV11-2 to TRBJ2-4; D not resolved. This CDR3 contains 14 residues. Germline CDR1 and CDR2: SGHAT and FQNNGV. The germline V and J ends were trimmed by 4 bases and 0 bases, with 7 bases remaining between them. Here the CDR3 reads CASSSRIAKNIQYF. As DNA, the CDR3 is TGTGCCAGCAGCTCGCGCATAGCCAAAAACATTCAGTACTTC.

The rearrangement links TRBV12-3 or TRBV12-4 to TRBJ2-7; 15 bases align to TRBD2. Losses at the gene ends were 0 bases for V and 7 bases for J; bases not matched to a gene: 4. This CDR3 is 16 amino acids long. CDR3 loop: CASSLARTSGRAEQYF. CDR3 nucleotides: TGTGCCAGCAGTTTAGCCCGGACTAGCGGGAGGGCTGAGCAGTACTTC.

The V and J genes are TRBV6-1 and TRBJ1-1; maybe TRBD1 (6 bases). The CDR3 is made up of 13 amino acids. Between the trimmed V and J ends, which lost 6 bases and 5 bases, there was a span of 13 bases. The germline gives CDR1 MNHNS, CDR2 SASEGT. The CDR3 loop reads CASRQGIDTEAFF. The CDR3, as DNA: TGTGCCAGCAGGCAGGGGATTGATACTGAAGCTTTCTTT.

There are many counts of this clonotype. The CDR3 nucleotides read TGTGCCAGCAGCTTCAATGGCCCAGATACGCAGTATTTT. The encoded protein is CASSFNGPDTQYF. The chain uses TRBV7-3 and TRBJ2-3, with D hard to call. V was pared by 3 bases and J by 4 bases, with 8 bases between. The germline V gene encodes CDR1 SGHTA and CDR2 FQGTGA. The CDR3 extends over 13 amino acids. Full variable domain (remainder filled in from reference TRBV7-3 and TRBJ2-3): GAGVSQTPSNKVTEKGKYVELRCDPISGHTALYWYRQSLGQGPEFLIYFQGTGAADDSGLPNDRFFAVRPEGSVSTLKIQRTERGDSAVYLCASSFNGPDTQYFGPGTRLTVL.

Written as DNA, the CDR3 is TGTGCCAGCAGCCAAGAGGACGGGACGGACATTCAGTACTTC. Translating gives CASSQEDGTDIQYF. The chain carries TRBV3-1 and TRBJ2-4; D may correspond to TRBD1 or TRBD2 (5 bases each). Looked up from germline, CDR1 is LGHDT and CDR2 is YNNKEL (reference sequence). The V end was cut by 0 bases, the J end by 8 bases, with 11 bases between. CDR3 length: 14 amino acids.

The V gene is TRBV20-1, the J gene TRBJ2-7; TRBD1 aligns across 9 bases. After removal of 6 bases from V and 6 bases from J, the junction contained 18 bases not matched to a gene. The CDR3 runs to 16 residues. Germline V gene sequence: CDR1 DFQATT, CDR2 SNEGSKA (reference sequence). The CDR3 nucleotides read TGCAGTGCCACCATCGTTGGGACAGGGCCCCCCGGCGAGCAGTACTTC. This sequence encodes CSATIVGTGPPGEQYF.

This clonotype was recorded many times. The genes are TRBV28 and TRBJ1-2; D is perhaps TRBD1 (6 bases). The CDR3 extends over 12 amino acids. V was shortened by 2 bases and J by 8 bases, with 9 bases between the two germline ends. Germline V gives CDR1 MDHEN, CDR2 SYDVKM. The CDR3 here is CASSLQGKGYTF. For the CDR3, the DNA is TGTGCCAGCAGTTTACAGGGGAAGGGCTACACCTTC.

V is TRBV6-1 and J is TRBJ2-7; TRBD2 is a possible D gene (5 bases). CDR1 and CDR2 from the germline V gene are MNHNS and SASEGT. V shed 5 bases and J shed 0 bases, with 17 bases lying between them. The CDR3 extends over 16 amino acids. The CDR3 is CASSRQGLESSYEQYF. In DNA, the CDR3 is TGTGCCAGCAGTCGCCAAGGACTTGAAAGCTCCTACGAGCAGTACTTC.

This clonotype was observed at least ten times. The chain links TRBV19 to TRBJ2-3; D unclear. This CDR3 is built from 15 residues. Germline CDR1 is LNHDA and CDR2 is SQIVND (reference sequence). Trimming pared 3 bases from V and 0 bases from J, leaving 10 bases between. The CDR3 loop is CASSMRLGSTDTQYF. CDR3 DNA sequence: TGTGCCAGTAGTATGCGGTTAGGGAGCACAGATACGCAGTATTTT.

This clonotype was observed a handful of times. The chain uses TRBV27 and TRBJ1-1; D is possibly TRBD1 (5 bases). The germline V gene encodes CDR1 MNHEY and CDR2 SMNVEV (reference sequence). The CDR3 consists of 15 residues. Trimming pared 5 bases from V and 11 bases from J, leaving 24 bases between. This CDR3 is CASSPLGGQGLGAFF. In DNA form, the CDR3 reads TGTGCCAGCAGTCCCCTTGGAGGGCAGGGCCTGGGGGCTTTCTTT.

This clonotype occurred many times. CDR3 DNA: TGTGCCATCAGTGTGAGGGGGGTTGGGGCCAACGTCCTGACTTTC. Translating gives CAISVRGVGANVLTF. The chain carries TRBV10-3 and TRBJ2-6; D may be TRBD1 or TRBD2 (6 bases each). Germline V lookup: CDR1 ENHRY, CDR2 SYGVKD. Trimming cost V 4 bases and J 3 bases, with 10 bases left between them. This CDR3 region has 15 residues.

This clonotype was counted at least ten times. The V call is TRBV20-1, the J call TRBJ2-2; 7 bases match TRBD2. The CDR3 runs to 14 residues. V was pared by 3 bases and J by 2 bases, with 3 bases of the junction left unmatched. In germline, CDR1 is DFQATT, CDR2 SNEGSKA (reference sequence). CDR3 region: CSASWGLNTGELFF. The CDR3 nucleotides are TGCAGTGCTAGTTGGGGACTAAACACCGGGGAGCTGTTTTTT.

This chain connects TRBV20-1 to TRBJ2-7; a possible D gene is TRBD2 (6 bases). In germline, CDR1 is DFQATT, CDR2 SNEGSKA (reference sequence). Trimming pared 0 bases from V and 4 bases from J, leaving 16 bases between. There are 15 residues in the CDR3. The CDR3 region is CSAREGAGGRYEQYF. As DNA, the CDR3 is TGCAGTGCTAGAGAAGGGGCTGGAGGGCGGTACGAGCAGTACTTC.

This clonotype occurred many times. The J gene is TRBJ2-7, the V gene TRBV11-1; possibly TRBD1 for D (6 bases). The CDR3 has 13 residues. V was trimmed by 8 bases and J by 6 bases, leaving 17 bases between them. CDR1 is SGHAT and CDR2 is FQDESV in the germline V gene (reference sequence). CDR3 in DNA: TGTGCCAGCGACCCGACAGGTTTTGGCGAGCAGTACTTC. Its translation is CASDPTGFGEQYF. The full variable domain, in which reference TRBV11-1 and TRBJ2-7 provide the parts outside the CDR3, is EAEVAQSPRYKITEKSQAVAFWCDPISGHATLYWYRQILGQGPELLVQFQDESVVDDSQLPKDRFSAERLKGVDSTLKIQPAELGDSAMYLCASDPTGFGEQYFGPGTRLTVT.

Many counts were recorded for this clonotype. The chain carries TRBV20-1 and TRBJ2-7; D uncertain. Germline-derived CDR1 and CDR2 are DFQATT and SNEGSKA (reference sequence). The CDR3 length is 15 residues. V was pared by 0 bases and J by 0 bases, with 12 bases between. CDR3 region: CSARDSASSSYEQYF. CDR3 DNA sequence: TGCAGTGCTAGAGATTCCGCGTCAAGCTCCTACGAGCAGTACTTC.

In its sample, this clonotype was seen many times. The chain is built from TRBV11-2 and TRBJ2-7; 7 bases line up with TRBD2. Looked up from germline, CDR1 is SGHAT and CDR2 is FQNNGV. The CDR3 is made up of 16 amino acids. J lost 0 bases, V lost 4 bases, and 9 bases had no gene match. The CDR3 is CASSWTRPRVSYEQYF. CDR3 sequence (DNA): TGTGCCAGCAGCTGGACTAGACCACGTGTCTCCTACGAGCAGTACTTC.

In this sample, this clonotype turned up many times. The chain employs TRBV5-8 and TRBJ2-2; D unresolved. CDR1 and CDR2 from the germline V gene are SGHTS and YDEGEE. V lost 0 bases and J lost 7, with 4 bases in between. The CDR3 is made up of 12 amino acids. The CDR3 DNA reads TGTGCCAGCAGCTTGGACGGCGGGGAGCTGTTTTTT. Translating it yields CASSLDGGELFF.

This clonotype showed up many times. The J gene is TRBJ2-7, the V gene TRBV5-1; D is perhaps TRBD1 or TRBD2 (6 bases each). V was clipped by 0 bases and J by 5 bases, with 12 bases between them. The germline V gene has CDR1 SGHRS and CDR2 YFSETQ. CDR3 length: 14 amino acids. As DNA, the CDR3 is TGCGCCAGCAGCTTGGAGGGGGGAGACAACGAGCAGTACTTC. Translating gives CASSLEGGDNEQYF. The whole variable domain, remainder taken from reference TRBV5-1 and TRBJ2-7, is KAGVTQTPRYLIKTRGQQVTLSCSPISGHRSVSWYQQTPGQGLQFLFEYFSETQRNKGNFPGRFSGRQFSNSRSEMNVSTLELGDSALYLCASSLEGGDNEQYFGPGTRLTVT.

This clonotype has ten or more counts. This chain links TRBV10-3 with TRBJ2-2; no reliable D call. Deletions cut 10 bases from V and 5 bases from J, with 17 bases between. CDR1 ENHRY and CDR2 SYGVKD come from the germline V gene. The CDR3 covers 14 residues. CDR3 sequence reads: CATETFGKTGELFF. In nucleotides, the CDR3 is TGTGCCACCGAAACGTTTGGGAAGACCGGGGAGCTGTTTTTT.

The rearrangement uses TRBV3-1 and TRBJ2-2; TRBD2 aligns across 11 bases. This CDR3 region has 17 residues. Germline assignment: CDR1 LGHDT and CDR2 YNNKEL (reference sequence). V lost 2 bases and J lost 3; bases outside the gene matches: 5. DNA for the CDR3: TGTGCCAGCAGCCAAAACCCACTAGCGGGAGACACCGGGGAGCTGTTTTTT. Its translation: CASSQNPLAGDTGELFF.

The V and J genes are TRBV6-2 or TRBV6-3 and TRBJ2-7; 13 positions agree with TRBD2. The V and J ends lost 0 bases and 0 bases, in that order; junction bases with no gene match: 11. Per the germline V gene, CDR1 is MNHEY and CDR2 is SVGEGT. This CDR3 contains 20 residues. This CDR3 reads CASSYSWAGGLAGFSYEQYF. The CDR3 region has the DNA TGTGCCAGCAGTTACTCTTGGGCAGGGGGACTAGCGGGGTTCTCCTACGAGCAGTACTTC.

This clonotype was found many times. The chain couples TRBV11-3 to TRBJ2-7, with D possibly matching TRBD2 (5 bases). Germline CDR1 SGHNT, CDR2 YENEEA. V lost 5 bases to trimming and J lost 12 bases, with 17 bases between them. CDR3 length: 12 amino acids. The CDR3 loop reads CASSHGDSPRYF. In nucleotides, the CDR3 is TGTGCCAGCAGCCACGGGGATAGCCCGAGGTACTTC.

The sample holds many counts of this clonotype. V is TRBV28 and J is TRBJ2-7; the match to TRBD2 covers 10 bases. The germline gives CDR1 MDHEN, CDR2 SYDVKM. With 6 bases clipped from V and 3 bases from J, the junction kept 8 bases outside the gene matches. There are 15 residues in the CDR3. In DNA, the CDR3 is TGTGCCAGCAGACCTACTAGCGGGATGGTCTACGAGCAGTACTTC. Its translation is CASRPTSGMVYEQYF. Looking up the rest from reference TRBV28 and TRBJ2-7 gives the full variable domain: DVKVTQSSRYLVKRTGEKVFLECVQDMDHENMFWYRQDPGLGLRLIYFSYDVKMKEKGDIPEGYSVSREKKERFSLILESASTNQTSMYLCASRPTSGMVYEQYFGPGTRLTVT.

This clonotype was picked up many times. V and J are TRBV10-2 and TRBJ1-1; D gene ambiguous. The V and J ends lost 2 bases and 7 bases respectively, with 8 bases between them. This CDR3 spans 12 amino acids. Germline assignment: CDR1 WSHSY and CDR2 SAAADI. The CDR3 bases are TGCGCCAGCAGTGAGGGGTGGGTTGAAGCTTTCTTT. Translated: CASSEGWVEAFF.